Listed below are T cell receptor beta chains from one sample, sequenced in a study of blood T cells in healthy people across ages. A single record per CDR3 protein comes from TCRdb applying MiXCR to the 5' RACE reads. The sample lists over 600,000 distinct CDR3 sequences, 45% to 70% occurring once. The sequenced sample was blood. These receptors were collected from a man aged 35 to 55 in good health. CDR3s include the opening cysteine and the closing phenylalanine or tryptophan. A D gene is named only where the DNA matches it firmly. A clone size is listed for some rows: how often the clone was seen (once, few, many), or a class if it is expanded.

J gene	D gene	clone size	V gene	CDR3 protein	CDR3 DNA
TRBJ1-2	.	.	TRBV12-3/TRBV12-4	CASSLSGRRSNYGYTF	TGTGCCAGCAGTTTAAGCGGACGGCGGAGTAACTATGGCTACACCTTC
TRBJ2-7	TRBD1	.	TRBV6-5	CASRGFTGGEVEQYF	TGTGCCAGCAGGGGATTTACAGGGGGTGAGGTCGAGCAGTACTTC
TRBJ1-1	.	once	TRBV12-5	CASGLVRYGGQNTEAFF	TGTGCTAGTGGTTTGGTACGTTACGGGGGCCAGAACACTGAAGCTTTCTTT
TRBJ2-5	.	few	TRBV29-1	CSVEWKGVRETQYF	TGCAGCGTTGAATGGAAAGGGGTACGAGAGACCCAGTACTTC
TRBJ1-1	TRBD1	.	TRBV5-1	CASSPPVAKGAGTEAFF	TGCGCCAGCAGCCCACCCGTCGCGAAGGGGGCAGGCACTGAAGCTTTCTTT
TRBJ2-7	.	.	TRBV7-8	CASSLAPLSSYEQYF	TGTGCCAGCAGCTTAGCGCCCCTGAGCTCCTACGAGCAGTACTTC
TRBJ1-4	.	.	TRBV4-2	CASSQGLPEKLFF	TGTGCCAGCAGCCAAGGACTCCCCGAAAAACTGTTTTTT
TRBJ2-3	TRBD1	.	TRBV5-6	CASSGTGGDHTQYF	TGTGCCAGCAGCGGGACAGGGGGGGATCATACGCAGTATTTT
TRBJ2-3	TRBD2	once	TRBV28	CAISFGGRVGTDTQYF	TGTGCAATCAGTTTTGGCGGGAGGGTGGGCACAGATACGCAGTATTTT
TRBJ2-4	.	few	TRBV10-3	CAISGGNPGRGLAKNIQYF	TGTGCCATCAGTGGGGGGAACCCGGGACGCGGATTAGCCAAAAACATTCAGTACTTC
TRBJ2-7	TRBD1	few	TRBV6-6	CASRKAGTGGTYEQYF	TGTGCCAGCAGAAAAGCCGGGACAGGGGGCACCTACGAGCAGTACTTC